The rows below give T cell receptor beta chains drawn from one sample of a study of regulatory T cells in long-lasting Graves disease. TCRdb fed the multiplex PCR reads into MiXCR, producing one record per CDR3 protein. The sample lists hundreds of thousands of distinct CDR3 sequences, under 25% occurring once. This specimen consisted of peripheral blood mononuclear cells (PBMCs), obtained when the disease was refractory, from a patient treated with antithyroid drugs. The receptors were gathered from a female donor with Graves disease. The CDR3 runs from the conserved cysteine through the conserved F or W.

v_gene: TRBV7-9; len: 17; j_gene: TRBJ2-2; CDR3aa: CASSFDRDRMFTGELFF
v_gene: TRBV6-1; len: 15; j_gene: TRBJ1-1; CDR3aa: CASRFSGTQNTEAFF
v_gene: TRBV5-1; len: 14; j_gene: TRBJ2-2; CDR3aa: CASSPRGPTGELFF
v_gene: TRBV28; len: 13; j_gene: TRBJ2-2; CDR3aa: CAGASGSTGELFF
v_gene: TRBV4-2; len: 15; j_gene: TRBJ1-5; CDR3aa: CASSQDGGSNQPQHF
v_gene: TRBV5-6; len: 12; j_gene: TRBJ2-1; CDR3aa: CASSSDRQGEFF
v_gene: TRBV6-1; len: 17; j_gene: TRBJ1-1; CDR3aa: CASSPLRSGQGGTEAFF
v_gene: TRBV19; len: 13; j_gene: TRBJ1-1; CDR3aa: CASAPDLNTEAFF
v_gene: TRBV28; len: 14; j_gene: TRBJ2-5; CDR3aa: CASSPDSQEETQYF
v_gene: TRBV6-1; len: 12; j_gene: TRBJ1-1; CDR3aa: CASSLPGWLAFF
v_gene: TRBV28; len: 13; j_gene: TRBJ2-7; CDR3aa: CASSLSRVYEQYF
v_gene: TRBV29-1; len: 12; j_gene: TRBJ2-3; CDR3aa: CSVTSGRGTQYF
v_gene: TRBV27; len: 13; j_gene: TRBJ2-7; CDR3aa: CASTDPTAYEQYF
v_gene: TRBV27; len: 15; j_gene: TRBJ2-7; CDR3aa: CASSFVDGSSYEQYF
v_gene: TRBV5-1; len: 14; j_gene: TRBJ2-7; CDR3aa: CASSRTGIGYEQYF
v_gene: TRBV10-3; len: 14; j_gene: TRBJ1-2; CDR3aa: CAITPGQGGYGYTF
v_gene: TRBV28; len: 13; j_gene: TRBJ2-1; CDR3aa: CASSLTVPNEQFF
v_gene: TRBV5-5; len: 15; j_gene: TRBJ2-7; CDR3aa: CASSLSGTEIYEQYF
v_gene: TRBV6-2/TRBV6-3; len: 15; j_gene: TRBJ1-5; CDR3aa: CASSEWGQGNQPQHF
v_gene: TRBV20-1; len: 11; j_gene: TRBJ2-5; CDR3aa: CSARAGQTQYF
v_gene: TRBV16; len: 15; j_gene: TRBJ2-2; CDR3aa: CASRYTVLESGELFF
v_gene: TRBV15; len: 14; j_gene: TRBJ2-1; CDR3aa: CATSVQAGENEQFF
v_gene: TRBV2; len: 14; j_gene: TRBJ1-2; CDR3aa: CASSATGLNYGYTF
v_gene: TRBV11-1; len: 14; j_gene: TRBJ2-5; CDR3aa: CASSRAHNWETQYF
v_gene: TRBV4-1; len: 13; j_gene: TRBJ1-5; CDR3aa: CASSQDLTQPQHF
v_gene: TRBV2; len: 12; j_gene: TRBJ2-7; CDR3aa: CARGLAGGEQYF
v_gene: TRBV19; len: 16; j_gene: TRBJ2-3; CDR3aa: CASKSLLAGRTDTQYF
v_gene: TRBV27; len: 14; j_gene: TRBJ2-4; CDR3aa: CASSDRQRANIQYF
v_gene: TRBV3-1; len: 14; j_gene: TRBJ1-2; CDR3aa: CASTSPGLPYGYTF
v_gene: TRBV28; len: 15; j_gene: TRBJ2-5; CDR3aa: CASSKRGPRAETQYF
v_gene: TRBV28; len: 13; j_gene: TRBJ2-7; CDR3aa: CASSLSRISEQYF
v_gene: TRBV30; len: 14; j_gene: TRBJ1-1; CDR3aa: CAWNWGPLGTEAFF
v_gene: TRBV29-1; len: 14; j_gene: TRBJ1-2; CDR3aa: CSVEEGAGSDGYTF
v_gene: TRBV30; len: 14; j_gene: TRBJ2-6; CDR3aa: CAWDVGSGANVLTF
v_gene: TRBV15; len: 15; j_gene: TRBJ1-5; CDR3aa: CATSRDRGLNQPQHF
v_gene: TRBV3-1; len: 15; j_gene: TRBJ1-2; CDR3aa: CASSPIGGTGRGYTF
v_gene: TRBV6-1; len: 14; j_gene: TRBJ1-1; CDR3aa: CASSLDRGLSEAFF
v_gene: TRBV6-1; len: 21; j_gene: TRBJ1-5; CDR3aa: CASRGDRGNPRFPYSNQPQHF
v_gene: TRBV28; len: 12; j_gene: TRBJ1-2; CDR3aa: CASSHLLYGYTF
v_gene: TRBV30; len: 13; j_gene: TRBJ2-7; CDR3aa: CAWSVAGPYEQYF
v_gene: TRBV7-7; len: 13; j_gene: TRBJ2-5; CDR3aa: CASSRQGIETQYF
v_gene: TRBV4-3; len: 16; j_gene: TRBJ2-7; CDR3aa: CASSQDPSSSSYEQYF
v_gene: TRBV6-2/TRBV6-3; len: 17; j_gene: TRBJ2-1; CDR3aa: CASSATGLSDRRVVRFF
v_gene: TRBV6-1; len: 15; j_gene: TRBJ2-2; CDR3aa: CASRIAVDSTGELFF
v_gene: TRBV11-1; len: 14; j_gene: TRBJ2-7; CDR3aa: CASSGGTSLYEQYF
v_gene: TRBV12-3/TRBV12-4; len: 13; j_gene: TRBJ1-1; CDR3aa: CASSFTLNTEAFF
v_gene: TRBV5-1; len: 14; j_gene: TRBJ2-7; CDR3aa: CASSADRWSYEQYF
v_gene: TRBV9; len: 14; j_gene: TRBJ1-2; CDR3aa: CASSVGNGNYGYTF
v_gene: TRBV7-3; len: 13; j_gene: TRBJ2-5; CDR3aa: CASSLNRFQTQYF
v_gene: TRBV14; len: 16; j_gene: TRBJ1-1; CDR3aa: CASSQVGQGMNTEAFF
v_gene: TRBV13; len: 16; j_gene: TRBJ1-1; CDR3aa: CASSNGGTALNTEAFF
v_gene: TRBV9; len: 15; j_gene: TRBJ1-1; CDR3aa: CASSGGGRWDTEAFF
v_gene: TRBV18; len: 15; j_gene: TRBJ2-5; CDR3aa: CASSPASGRTETQYF
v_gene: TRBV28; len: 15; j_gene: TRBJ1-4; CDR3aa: CASSEGLLKSEKLFF
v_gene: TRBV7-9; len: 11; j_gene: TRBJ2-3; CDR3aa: CASSPVVMQYF
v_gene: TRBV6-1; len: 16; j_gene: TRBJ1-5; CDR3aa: CASTRGGSYSNQPQHF
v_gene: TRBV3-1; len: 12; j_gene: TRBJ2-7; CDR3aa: CASSPGMGEQYF
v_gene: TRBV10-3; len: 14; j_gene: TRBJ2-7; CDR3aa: CAITDSGNRHEQYF
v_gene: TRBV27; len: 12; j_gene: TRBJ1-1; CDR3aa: CASSADRDEAFF
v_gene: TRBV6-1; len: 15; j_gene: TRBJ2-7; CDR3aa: CASSTGTLSSYEQYF